This is a list of T cell receptor beta chains from one sample in a study of cytomegalovirus exposure and HLA in healthy donors. Produced via immunoSEQ multiplex PCR; TCRdb's table is partial and in-frame only. The data show about 140,000 clones, 73% seen once. The specimen sequenced was PBMCs. The source is a human donor in good health. Both conserved end residues are part of each CDR3. A D gene is named only where the DNA matches it firmly. Some rows mark clone size as missing; the rest say once, few, many or name a class of expanded clone.

TRBJ1-3 | TRBV21-1 | once | - | TGTGCCAGCAGTGACAGACGAAACACCATATATTTT | CASSDRRNTIYF
TRBJ1-5 | TRBV5-6 | few | - | TGTGCCAGCAGCTACGGGACTAATCAGCCCCAGCATTTT | CASSYGTNQPQHF
TRBJ2-7 | TRBV5-4 | few | - | TGTGCCAGCAGCTCGGACCGGGGTCGGGGGTACTTC | CASSSDRGRGYF
TRBJ2-7 | TRBV4-2 | - | TRBD2 | TGTGCCAGCAGCCAAGTCGGGACTAGCGGGAGGAGGGGCTCCTACGAGCAGTACTTC | CASSQVGTSGRRGSYEQYF
TRBJ2-2 | TRBV11-2 | - | TRBD2 | TGTGCCAGCAGCCCCCGGACTAGCGGCGACACCGGGGAGCTGTTTTTT | CASSPRTSGDTGELFF
TRBJ1-5 | TRBV6-6 | few | TRBD1 | TGTGCCAGCAGTTGGGACAGGGCGGGCAATCAGCCCCAGCATTTT | CASSWDRAGNQPQHF
TRBJ2-7 | TRBV6-5 | - | TRBD1 | TGTGCCAGCAGTTACTCCACAGGGGTTTGGTACGAGCAGTACTTC | CASSYSTGVWYEQYF
TRBJ1-1 | TRBV5-4 | few | - | TGTGCCAGCAGCTTGACTATGAACACTGAAGCTTTCTTT | CASSLTMNTEAFF
TRBJ2-2 | TRBV27 | - | - | TGTGCCAGCCGGACAATAAACGTCGGGGAGCTGTTTTTT | CASRTINVGELFF
TRBJ2-3 | TRBV12-5 | - | - | TGTGCTAGTGGTTTGGTACAACAGGTGTATACGCAGTATTTT | CASGLVQQVYTQYF
TRBJ2-3 | TRBV28 | few | TRBD1 | TGTGCCAGCAGTCCGCACAGGGGATCTGGCACAGATACGCAGTATTTT | CASSPHRGSGTDTQYF
TRBJ2-2 | TRBV5-4 | - | - | TGTGCCAGCAGCTCAGGTTCCGCGACCGGGGAGCTGTTTTTT | CASSSGSATGELFF
TRBJ1-3 | TRBV7-9 | - | - | TGTGCCAGCAGCTACGGGACTGTAAACACCATATATTTT | CASSYGTVNTIYF
TRBJ1-1 | TRBV7-9 | few | - | TGTGCCAGCAGGCGAATAACAGGGAAGACCACTGAAGCTTTCTTT | CASRRITGKTTEAFF
TRBJ2-7 | TRBV6-8 | - | - | TGTGCCAGCACATTAACCCAGGGACAAGGGTTCTTCTCCTACGAGCAGTACTTC | CASTLTQGQGFFSYEQYF
TRBJ2-5 | TRBV30 | - | - | TGTGCCTGGAGGGGAGCGGGTTGGATTGAGACCCAGTACTTC | CAWRGAGWIETQYF
TRBJ1-5 | TRBV10-3 | - | - | TGTGCCATCAGTGAAGTGTTAGGGGCTCAGCAGCCCCAGCATTTT | CAISEVLGAQQPQHF
TRBJ2-3 | TRBV2 | - | - | TGTGCCAGCAGTGAATTGCGGGGCACAGATACGCAGTATTTT | CASSELRGTDTQYF
TRBJ2-7 | TRBV2 | - | - | TGTGCCAGCAGCCCAGACAGGTCGTACTCCTACGAGCAGTACTTC | CASSPDRSYSYEQYF
TRBJ2-3 | TRBV6-1 | - | TRBD2 | TGTGCCAGCAGATTCCTAGCGGGAGGCACAGATACGCAGTATTTT | CASRFLAGGTDTQYF
TRBJ1-4 | TRBV7-9 | - | - | TGTTCCAGCAGCTCACCCACAGGGAGAAGAGCAACTAATGAAAAACTGTTTTTT | CSSSSPTGRRATNEKLFF
TRBJ2-2 | TRBV30 | once | TRBD1 | TGTGCCTGGGGGACAGGGTTCGAGGACGGGGAGCTGTTTTTT | CAWGTGFEDGELFF
TRBJ1-1 | TRBV27 | few | - | TGTGCCAGCAGTGACAGGATCCCCATGAACACTGAAGCTTTCTTT | CASSDRIPMNTEAFF